This T cell receptor beta chain was obtained from a study of CD4 T cells in relation to SARS-CoV-2 and coronaviruses. Study at large: The restricting HLA molecule for shared crossreactive spike epitopes was mapped. Study-level points and caveats: SARS-CoV-2-driven expansion was significantly weaker in crossreactive than monoreactive clones.

As to this clone: Antigen unknown.

CD4+ T cells from unexposed donors were obtained before the COVID-19 pandemic (2011-2018). Produced via immunoSEQ multiplex PCR; TCRdb's table is partial and in-frame only. The sample lists around 70,000 clones; over 80% were seen once. CDR3 length: 17 amino acids. From germline, CDR1 is MDHEN and CDR2 SYDVKM. Trimming at V came to 3 bases and at J to 7 bases, leaving 9 bases not matched to a gene. The receptor was isolated from a human donor in good health. Sequencing was performed on memory CD4+ T cells from PBMCs. The chain combines TRBV28 with TRBJ1-6; 10 bases align to TRBD1. CDR3 loop: CASSFFWDRGLNSPLHF. CDR3 sequence (DNA): TGTGCCAGCAGTTTTTTTTGGGACAGGGGTTTGAATTCACCCCTCCACTTT. The complete variable domain, with remaining parts taken from reference TRBV28 and TRBJ1-6, reads DVKVTQSSRYLVKRTGEKVFLECVQDMDHENMFWYRQDPGLGLRLIYFSYDVKMKEKGDIPEGYSVSREKKERFSLILESASTNQTSMYLCASSFFWDRGLNSPLHFGNGTRLTVT.